This T cell receptor (beta chain) was sequenced for a study of cytomegalovirus exposure and HLA in healthy donors. This clone was recorded once. Its antigen is currently unknown. Study-level points and caveats: The authors confirmed in vitro that three CMV-associated chains were specific for CMV antigens.

Assay: immunoSEQ multiplex PCR; the TCRdb copy retains only in-frame clones and omits some. The sample has 97,000 or so clones; around 88% are singletons. Trimming took 2 bases from V and 5 from J, leaving 20 bases between them. Germline CDR1 and CDR2: SGHRS and YFSETQ. The CDR3 covers 16 residues. The sequenced sample consisted of PBMCs. The sequence came from a woman younger than 45 in good health and CMV-seronegative. This chain connects TRBV5-1 to TRBJ2-7; a possible D gene is TRBD1 (6 bases). The CDR3 DNA reads TGCGCCAGCAGCTTAAGTCAGGGGCTGGAGTTCGACGAGCAGTACTTC. Translated, it gives CASSLSQGLEFDEQYF.